Given below is one TCR beta chain in context. The antigen is undetermined. MiXCR, applied by TCRdb to the RT-PCR reads, yields one record per CDR3 protein. The sample holds roughly 500,000 distinct CDR3 sequences, about 17% seen once. This entry is derived from a study of response to subunit inactivated influenza vaccine. Findings and caveats of the study: Authors suggested seasonal influenza vaccinations each recruit few new T cells.

The germline V gene has CDR1 LNHNV and CDR2 YYDKDF (reference sequence). The CDR3 length is 17 residues. Between the trimmed V and J ends, which lost 3 bases and 1 base, there was a span of 18 bases. V and J are TRBV15 and TRBJ1-1; the D is unclear. The TCR was taken from a man aged 45 to 75 who received an inactivated influenza vaccine. The sample here was CD4+ T cells sorted from PBMCs, taken 23 to 25 months after vaccination. DNA of the CDR3: TGTGCCACCAGCAGGGAATACTCCCCACTTCCGAACACTGAAGCTTTCTTT. It encodes CATSREYSPLPNTEAFF.